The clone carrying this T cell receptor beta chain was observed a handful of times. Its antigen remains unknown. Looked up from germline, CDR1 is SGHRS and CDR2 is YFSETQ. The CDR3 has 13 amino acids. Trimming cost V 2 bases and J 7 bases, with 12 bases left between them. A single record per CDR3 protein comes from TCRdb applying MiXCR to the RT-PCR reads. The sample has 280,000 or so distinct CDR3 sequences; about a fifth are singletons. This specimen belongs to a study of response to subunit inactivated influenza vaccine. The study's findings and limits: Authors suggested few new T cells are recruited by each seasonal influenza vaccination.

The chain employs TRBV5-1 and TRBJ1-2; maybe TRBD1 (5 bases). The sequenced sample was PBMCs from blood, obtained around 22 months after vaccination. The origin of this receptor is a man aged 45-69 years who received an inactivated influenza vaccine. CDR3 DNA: TGCGCCAGCAGCTTCCGGGACTTTGTTGGCTACACCTTC. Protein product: CASSFRDFVGYTF.